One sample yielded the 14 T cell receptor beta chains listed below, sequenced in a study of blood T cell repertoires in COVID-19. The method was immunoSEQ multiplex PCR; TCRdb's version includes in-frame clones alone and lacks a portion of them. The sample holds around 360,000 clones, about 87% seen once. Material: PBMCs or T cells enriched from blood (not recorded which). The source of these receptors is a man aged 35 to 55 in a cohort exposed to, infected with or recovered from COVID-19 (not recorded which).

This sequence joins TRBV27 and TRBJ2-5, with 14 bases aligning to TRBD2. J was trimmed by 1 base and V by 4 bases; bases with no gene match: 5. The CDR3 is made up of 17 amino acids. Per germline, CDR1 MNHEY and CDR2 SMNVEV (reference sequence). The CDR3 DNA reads TGTGCCAGCAGTTACGGAGGGACTAGCGGGGGCCAAGAGACCCAGTACTTC. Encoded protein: CASSYGGTSGGQETQYF.

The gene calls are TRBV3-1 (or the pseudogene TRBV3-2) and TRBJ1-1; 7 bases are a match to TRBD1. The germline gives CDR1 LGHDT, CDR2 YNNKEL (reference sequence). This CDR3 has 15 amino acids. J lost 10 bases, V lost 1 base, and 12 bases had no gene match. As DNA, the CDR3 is TGTGCCAGCAGCCAAGTCGAGGGGGCCCGTAATGGAGCTTTCTTT. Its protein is CASSQVEGARNGAFF.

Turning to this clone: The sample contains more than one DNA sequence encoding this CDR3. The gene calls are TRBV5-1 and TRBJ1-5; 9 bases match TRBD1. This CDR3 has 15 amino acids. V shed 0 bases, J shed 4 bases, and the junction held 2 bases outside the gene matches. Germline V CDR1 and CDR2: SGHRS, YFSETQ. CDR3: CASSLGGTGNQPQHF. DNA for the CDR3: TGCGCCAGCAGCTTGGGCGGGACAGGGAATCAGCCCCAGCATTTT.

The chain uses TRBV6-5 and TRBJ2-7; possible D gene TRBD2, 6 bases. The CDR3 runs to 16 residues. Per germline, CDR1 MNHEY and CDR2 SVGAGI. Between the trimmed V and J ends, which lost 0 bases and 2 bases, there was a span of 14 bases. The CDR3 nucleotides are TGTGCCAGCAGTTACTCCGCGGGGACTTCCCCCTACGAGCAGTACTTC. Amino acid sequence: CASSYSAGTSPYEQYF.

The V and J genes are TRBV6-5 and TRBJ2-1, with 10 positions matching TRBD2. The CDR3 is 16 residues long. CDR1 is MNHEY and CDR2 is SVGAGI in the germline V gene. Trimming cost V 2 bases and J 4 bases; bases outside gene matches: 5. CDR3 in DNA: TGTGCCAGCAGTTACGGGGTGACTAGCGGGTACAATGAGCAGTTCTTC. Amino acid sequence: CASSYGVTSGYNEQFF.

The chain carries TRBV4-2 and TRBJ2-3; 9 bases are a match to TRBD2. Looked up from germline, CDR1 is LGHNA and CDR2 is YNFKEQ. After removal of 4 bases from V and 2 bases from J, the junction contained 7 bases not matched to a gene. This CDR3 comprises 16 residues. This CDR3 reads CASSRIPGLATDTQYF. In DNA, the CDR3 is TGTGCCAGCAGCCGTATCCCGGGACTAGCCACAGATACGCAGTATTTT.

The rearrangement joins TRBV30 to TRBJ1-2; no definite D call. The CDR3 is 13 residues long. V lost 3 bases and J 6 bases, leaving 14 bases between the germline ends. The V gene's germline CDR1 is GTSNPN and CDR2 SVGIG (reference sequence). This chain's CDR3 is CAWSASPSHGYTF. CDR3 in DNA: TGTGCCTGGAGCGCCTCCCCAAGCCATGGCTACACCTTC.

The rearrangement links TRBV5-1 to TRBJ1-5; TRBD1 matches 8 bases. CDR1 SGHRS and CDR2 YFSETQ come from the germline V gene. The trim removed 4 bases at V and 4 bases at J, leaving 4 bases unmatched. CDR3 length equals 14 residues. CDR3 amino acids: CASSPGQENQPQHF. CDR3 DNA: TGCGCCAGCAGCCCGGGACAGGAAAATCAGCCCCAGCATTTT.

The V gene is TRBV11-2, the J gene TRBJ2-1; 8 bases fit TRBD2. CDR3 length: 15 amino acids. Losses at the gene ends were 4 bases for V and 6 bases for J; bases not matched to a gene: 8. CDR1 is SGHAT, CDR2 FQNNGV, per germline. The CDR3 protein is CASSSAGGGTNEQFF. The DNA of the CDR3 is TGTGCCAGCAGCTCCGCCGGGGGGGGGACCAATGAGCAGTTCTTC. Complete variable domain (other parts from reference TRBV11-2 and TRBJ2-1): EAGVAQSPRYKIIEKRQSVAFWCNPISGHATLYWYQQILGQGPKLLIQFQNNGVVDDSQLPKDRFSAERLKGVDSTLKIQPAKLEDSAVYLCASSSAGGGTNEQFFGPGTRLTVL.

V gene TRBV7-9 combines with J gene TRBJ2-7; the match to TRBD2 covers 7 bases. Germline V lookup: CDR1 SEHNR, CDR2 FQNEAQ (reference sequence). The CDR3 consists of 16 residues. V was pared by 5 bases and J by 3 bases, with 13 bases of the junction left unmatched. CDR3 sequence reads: CASSAREAGSFYEQYF. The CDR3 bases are TGTGCCAGCAGCGCTAGGGAAGCGGGATCCTTCTACGAGCAGTACTTC.

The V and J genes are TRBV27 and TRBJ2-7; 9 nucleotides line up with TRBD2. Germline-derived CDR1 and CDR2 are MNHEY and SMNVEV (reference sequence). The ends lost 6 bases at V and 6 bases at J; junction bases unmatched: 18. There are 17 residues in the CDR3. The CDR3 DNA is TGTGCCAGCAGCCCGGCGGGGGGCGCGGGAGGGCCAGGCGAGCAGTACTTC. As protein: CASSPAGGAGGPGEQYF.

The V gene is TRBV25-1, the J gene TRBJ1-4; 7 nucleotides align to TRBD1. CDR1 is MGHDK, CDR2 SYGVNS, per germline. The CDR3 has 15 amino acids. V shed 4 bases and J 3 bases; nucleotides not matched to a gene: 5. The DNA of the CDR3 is TGTGCCAGCAGTGCCCGGACAGGCCCTAATGAAAAACTGTTTTTT. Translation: CASSARTGPNEKLFF.

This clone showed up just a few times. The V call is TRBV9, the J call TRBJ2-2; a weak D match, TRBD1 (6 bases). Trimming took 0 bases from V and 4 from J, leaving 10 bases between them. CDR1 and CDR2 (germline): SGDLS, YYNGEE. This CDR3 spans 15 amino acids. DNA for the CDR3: TGTGCCAGCAGCGTAGGACAGGCCACCACCGGGGAGCTGTTTTTT. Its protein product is CASSVGQATTGELFF.

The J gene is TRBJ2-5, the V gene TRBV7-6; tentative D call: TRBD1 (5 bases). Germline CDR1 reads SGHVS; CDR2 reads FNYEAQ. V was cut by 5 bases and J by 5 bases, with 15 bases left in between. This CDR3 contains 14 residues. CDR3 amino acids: CASSLGQLVETQYF. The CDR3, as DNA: TGTGCCAGCAGCCTTGGACAACTCGTGGAGACCCAGTACTTC.